This is a list of T cell receptor beta chains from one sample in a study of T-cell reconstitution after alpha-beta-depleted transplantation in children. TCRdb re-called the PCR reads with MiXCR, one entry per CDR3 protein. The sample records some 600,000 distinct CDR3 sequences, roughly 17% being singletons. Sequences were derived from PBMCs from the stem cell graft donor, sampled from the stem cell graft. The receptors shown here come from a human donor who donated a stem cell graft to a child with acute myeloid leukemia. Each CDR3 is given with its conserved first and last residue. A D gene is named only where the DNA matches it firmly. Only some rows state a clone size, as once, few, many or a class for expanded clones.

TRBJ2-2,many,TRBV20-1,.,CSARTADRARGELFF,TGCAGTGCTAGGACGGCGGACCGGGCTAGGGGGGAGCTGTTTTTT
TRBJ2-2,few,TRBV5-1,.,CASSLTRGELFF,TGCGCCAGCAGCTTGACGCGCGGGGAGCTGTTTTTT
TRBJ1-1,.,TRBV6-1,.,CASSPLGTENTEAFF,TGTGCCAGCAGTCCACTTGGGACCGAGAACACTGAAGCTTTCTTT
TRBJ2-5,many,TRBV24-1,TRBD1,CATSDPRDREQETQYF,TGTGCCACCAGTGATCCACGGGACAGGGAACAAGAGACCCAGTACTTC
TRBJ1-1,many,TRBV20-1,.,CSARGGWRLNTEAFF,TGCAGTGCTAGAGGAGGATGGAGGTTAAACACTGAAGCTTTCTTT
TRBJ1-5,.,TRBV28,.,CASIRTPPGQPQHF,TGTGCCAGCATTCGGACGCCCCCTGGACAGCCCCAGCATTTT
TRBJ2-2,many,TRBV20-1,.,CSARGHLNTGELFF,TGCAGTGCTAGAGGGCACCTGAACACCGGGGAGCTGTTTTTT
TRBJ2-4,many,TRBV29-1,TRBD1,CSFQGAGDNIQYF,TGCAGCTTCCAGGGGGCAGGGGATAACATTCAGTACTTC
TRBJ2-1,many,TRBV5-1,TRBD1,CASSLAGTGVNEQFF,TGCGCCAGCAGCTTGGCCGGGACAGGGGTCAATGAGCAGTTCTTC
TRBJ1-5,many,TRBV20-1,TRBD1,CSAKDRESPYSNQPQHF,TGCAGTGCCAAGGACAGGGAGTCCCCCTATAGCAATCAGCCCCAGCATTTT
TRBJ2-1,.,TRBV6-1,.,CASSAREQGLDGNEQFF,TGTGCCAGCAGTGCCCGAGAACAGGGACTCGACGGCAATGAGCAGTTCTTC
TRBJ2-7,.,TRBV7-2,.,CASARMRFSYEQYF,TGTGCCAGCGCTCGAATGAGGTTTTCCTACGAGCAGTACTTC
TRBJ1-6,many,TRBV10-2,TRBD1,CASSEGQGLDSPLHF,TGCGCCAGCAGTGAGGGACAGGGTTTGGATTCACCCCTCCACTTT
TRBJ2-1,.,TRBV7-6,.,CASSLGTGVREQFF,TGTGCCAGCAGCTTAGGAACCGGGGTCCGCGAGCAGTTCTTC
TRBJ2-3,few,TRBV5-1,TRBD2,CASSTGTSGGTDTQYF,TGCGCCAGCAGCACCGGGACTAGCGGGGGCACAGATACGCAGTATTTT
TRBJ1-1,many,TRBV5-6,.,CASSGRGDEAFF,TGTGCCAGCAGTGGACGAGGGGATGAAGCTTTCTTT
TRBJ1-1,.,TRBV29-1,.,CSVPRGPGMNTEAFF,TGCAGCGTTCCCAGAGGGCCAGGGATGAACACTGAAGCTTTCTTT
TRBJ2-6,few,TRBV12-3/TRBV12-4,.,CASSPSGLWANVLTF,TGTGCCAGCAGCCCTTCAGGTCTCTGGGCCAACGTCCTGACTTTC
TRBJ1-2,.,TRBV28,TRBD1,CASNAPGTVNGYTF,TGTGCCAGCAACGCACCCGGGACAGTAAACGGCTACACCTTC
TRBJ1-1,many,TRBV20-1,.,CSAKEGEGNTEAFF,TGCAGTGCTAAAGAAGGGGAGGGGAACACTGAAGCTTTCTTT
TRBJ2-3,.,TRBV7-9,TRBD2,CASSLHSGSTDTQYF,TGTGCCAGCAGCTTGCATAGCGGGAGCACAGATACGCAGTATTTT
TRBJ1-2,.,TRBV24-1,TRBD1,CATSLTGRNYGYTF,TGTGCCACCAGTCTGACAGGGCGTAACTATGGCTACACCTTC
TRBJ1-1,many,TRBV12-3/TRBV12-4,.,CASTRWGEGTEAFF,TGTGCCAGCACCCGGTGGGGGGAGGGGACTGAAGCTTTCTTT
TRBJ2-3,many,TRBV20-1,.,CSARDHAGALTDTQYF,TGCAGTGCTAGAGATCACGCGGGGGCCCTCACAGATACGCAGTATTTT
TRBJ2-2,many,TRBV29-1,TRBD2,CSVVMGGSNVGELFF,TGCAGCGTTGTGATGGGGGGGTCGAACGTCGGGGAGCTGTTTTTT
TRBJ1-3,few,TRBV5-1,.,CASSLGQAQGNTIYF,TGCGCCAGCAGCTTGGGGCAGGCCCAGGGAAACACCATATATTTT
TRBJ1-6,many,TRBV20-1,TRBD1,CSARVTGQVNSPLHF,TGCAGTGCTAGGGTGACGGGACAGGTTAATTCACCCCTCCACTTT
TRBJ1-1,.,TRBV27,.,CASSLSPGGNTEAFF,TGTGCCAGCAGTTTATCCCCTGGGGGGAACACTGAAGCTTTCTTT
TRBJ2-4,.,TRBV20-1,TRBD2,CSGFAGGGNIQYF,TGCAGTGGTTTCGCGGGGGGGGGAAACATTCAGTACTTC
TRBJ2-3,.,TRBV24-1,TRBD2,CATSPGLAGVSTDTQYF,TGTGCCACCAGCCCGGGACTAGCGGGGGTGAGCACAGATACGCAGTATTTT
TRBJ2-3,.,TRBV7-9,TRBD1,CASSYTGTVTDTQYF,TGTGCCAGCAGCTATACCGGGACAGTGACAGATACGCAGTATTTT
TRBJ2-3,many,TRBV10-3,.,CAISGQGADTQYF,TGTGCCATCAGTGGGCAGGGTGCAGATACGCAGTATTTT
TRBJ2-7,many,TRBV12-3/TRBV12-4,.,CASSLGTSREQYF,TGTGCCAGCAGTTTAGGGACCTCCCGCGAGCAGTACTTC
TRBJ2-5,.,TRBV5-1,.,CASSTGATQGETQYF,TGCGCCAGCAGCACCGGTGCTACCCAAGGAGAGACCCAGTACTTC
TRBJ2-1,many,TRBV20-1,.,CSATARVSYNEQFF,TGCAGTGCTACGGCCAGGGTCTCCTACAATGAGCAGTTCTTC
TRBJ2-5,many,TRBV7-9,TRBD2,CASSLGTGGAEETQYF,TGTGCCAGCAGCTTAGGGACGGGAGGGGCAGAAGAGACCCAGTACTTC
TRBJ1-3,many,TRBV29-1,.,CSVVSGFGNTIYF,TGCAGCGTTGTCAGCGGGTTCGGAAACACCATATATTTT
TRBJ2-3,few,TRBV5-1,TRBD2,CASSSLLGQRGTDTQYF,TGCGCCAGCAGCTCCCTCTTGGGCCAGCGGGGTACAGATACGCAGTATTTT
TRBJ2-3,many,TRBV5-1,TRBD2,CASSRSGGGTDTQYF,TGCGCCAGCAGCCGGAGCGGGGGGGGCACAGATACGCAGTATTTT
TRBJ2-1,many,TRBV12-3/TRBV12-4,.,CASSLGRVPQIF,TGTGCCAGCAGTTTGGGTCGGGTCCCCCAGATCTTC
TRBJ2-1,few,TRBV2,TRBD2,CASRPGLAGKDEQFF,TGTGCCAGCAGGCCGGGACTAGCGGGGAAGGATGAGCAGTTCTTC
TRBJ2-1,.,TRBV5-1,.,CASSRLKDLVGNEQFF,TGCGCCAGCAGCCGCCTCAAGGATTTAGTAGGGAATGAGCAGTTCTTC
TRBJ2-2,.,TRBV7-9,.,CASSLPPGLAGELFF,TGTGCCAGCAGCCTCCCGCCAGGGTTAGCCGGGGAGCTGTTTTTT
TRBJ2-7,.,TRBV5-1,TRBD2,CASFEGGGTYEQYF,TGCGCCAGTTTCGAAGGCGGGGGGACCTACGAGCAGTACTTC